Described below is a single T cell receptor (beta chain) sequence and its context. What it binds is not known. There were TCR beta CDR3 regions amplified from RNA transcripts. HTBI primers drove first-round RT-PCR of the TCR CDR3. One entry per CDR3 protein, called by TCRdb with MiXCR from the multiplex PCR reads. The sample includes nearly 600,000 distinct CDR3 sequences, approximately 15% of them seen just once. The data originate from a study of T cells in Graves' hyperthyroidism and ophthalmopathy. The study's findings and limits: Blood also showed most of the thyroid clonotypes that were expanded above 0.001.

Deletions cut 3 bases from V and 1 base from J, with 19 bases between. This CDR3 spans 18 amino acids. Per the germline V gene, CDR1 is LNHDA and CDR2 is SQIVND (reference sequence). This receptor was obtained from a woman younger than 30 with Graves' ophthalmopathy. Sequencing was performed on blood. This chain uses TRBV19 with TRBJ2-1; TRBD1 is a possible D gene (5 bases). CDR3 DNA: TGTGCCAGTAGTATTGGCCCTTCCAGGGTTTTTTCCTACAATGAGCAGTTCTTC. Translating it yields CASSIGPSRVFSYNEQFF.